Given below is one T cell receptor (beta chain) in context. No antigen is known for it. There were only healthy Caucasians among the donors. Germline V gene sequence: CDR1 SGDLS, CDR2 YYNGEE. The CDR3 length is 16 residues. The V end lost 4 bases, the J end lost 2 bases, and 17 bases lay between the germline ends. The data stem from a study of identical twins. Template switching added a universal primer site; cDNA carried unique molecular identifiers. TCRdb redid the calling of the 5' RACE reads with MiXCR, one entry per CDR3 protein. The sample comprises around 670,000 distinct CDR3 sequences, 6.1% of which are singletons, and around 2% rests with the top ten. The study, taken as a whole, reports: Fewer insertions were carried by abundant cord blood beta clonotypes, but none was seen in memory repertoires.

This receptor was obtained from a man aged 18-30 years in good health. Material for sequencing was naive T cells sorted from blood. The chain has TRBV9 and TRBJ2-3; tentatively, D is TRBD2 (5 bases). The CDR3 sequence: CASSPGRGSATDTQYF. The CDR3 DNA reads TGTGCCAGCAGCCCGGGCCGGGGATCTGCCACAGATACGCAGTATTTT.